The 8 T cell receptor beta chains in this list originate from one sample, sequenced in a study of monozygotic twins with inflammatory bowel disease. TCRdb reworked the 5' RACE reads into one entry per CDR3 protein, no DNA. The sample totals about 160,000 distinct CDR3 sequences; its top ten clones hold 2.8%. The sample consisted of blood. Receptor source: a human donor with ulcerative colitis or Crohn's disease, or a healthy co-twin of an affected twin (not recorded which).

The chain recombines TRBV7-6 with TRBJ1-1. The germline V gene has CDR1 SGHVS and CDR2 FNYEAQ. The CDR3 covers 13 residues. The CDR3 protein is CASSPMAGTEAFF. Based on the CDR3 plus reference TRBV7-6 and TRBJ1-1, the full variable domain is GAGVSQSPRYKVTKRGQDVALRCDPISGHVSLYWYRQALGQGPEFLTYFNYEAQQDKSGLPNDRFSAERPEGSISTLTIQRTEQRDSAMYRCASSPMAGTEAFFGQGTRLTVV.

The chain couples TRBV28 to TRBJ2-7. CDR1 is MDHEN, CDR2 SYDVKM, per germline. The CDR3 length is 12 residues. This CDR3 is CASMKRNYEQYF.

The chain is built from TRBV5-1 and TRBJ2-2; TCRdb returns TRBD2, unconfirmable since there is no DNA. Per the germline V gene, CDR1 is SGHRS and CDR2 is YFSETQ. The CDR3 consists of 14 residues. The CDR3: CASSRTSDTGELFF.

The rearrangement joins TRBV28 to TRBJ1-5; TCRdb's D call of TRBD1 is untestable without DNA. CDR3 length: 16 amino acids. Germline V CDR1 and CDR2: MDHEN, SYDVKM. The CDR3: CASSLWAGTGHQPQHF.

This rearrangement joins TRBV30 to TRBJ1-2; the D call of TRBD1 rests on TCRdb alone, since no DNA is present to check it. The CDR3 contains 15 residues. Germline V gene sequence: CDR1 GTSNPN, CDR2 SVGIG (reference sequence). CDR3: CAWKIGQGAGWGYTF.

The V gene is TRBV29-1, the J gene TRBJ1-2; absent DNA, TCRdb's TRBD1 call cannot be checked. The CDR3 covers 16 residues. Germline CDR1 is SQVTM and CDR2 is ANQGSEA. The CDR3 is CSVELGGTGMDYGYTF.

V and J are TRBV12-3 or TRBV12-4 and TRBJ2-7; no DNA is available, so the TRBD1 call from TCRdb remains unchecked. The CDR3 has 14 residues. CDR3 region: CASSQRWTGVEQYF.

Here the CDR3 reads CASSQLTLEGYTF. The rearrangement links TRBV5-1 to TRBJ1-2. Germline CDR1 is SGHRS and CDR2 is YFSETQ. This CDR3 has 13 residues.